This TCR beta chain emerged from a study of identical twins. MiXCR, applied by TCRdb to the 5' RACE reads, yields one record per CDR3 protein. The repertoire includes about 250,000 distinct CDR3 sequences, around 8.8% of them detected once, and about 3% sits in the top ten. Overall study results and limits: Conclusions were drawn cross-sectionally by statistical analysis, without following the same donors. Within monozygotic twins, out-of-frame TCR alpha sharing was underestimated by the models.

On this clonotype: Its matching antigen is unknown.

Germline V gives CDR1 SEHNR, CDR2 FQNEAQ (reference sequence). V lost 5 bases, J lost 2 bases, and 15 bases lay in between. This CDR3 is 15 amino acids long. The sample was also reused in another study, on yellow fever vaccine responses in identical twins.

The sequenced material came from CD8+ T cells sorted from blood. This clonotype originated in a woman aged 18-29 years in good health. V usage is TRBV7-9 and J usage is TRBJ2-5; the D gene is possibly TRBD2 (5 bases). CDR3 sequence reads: CASSGPIRGQETQYF. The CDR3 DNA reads TGTGCCAGCAGCGGCCCCATACGGGGACAAGAGACCCAGTACTTC.